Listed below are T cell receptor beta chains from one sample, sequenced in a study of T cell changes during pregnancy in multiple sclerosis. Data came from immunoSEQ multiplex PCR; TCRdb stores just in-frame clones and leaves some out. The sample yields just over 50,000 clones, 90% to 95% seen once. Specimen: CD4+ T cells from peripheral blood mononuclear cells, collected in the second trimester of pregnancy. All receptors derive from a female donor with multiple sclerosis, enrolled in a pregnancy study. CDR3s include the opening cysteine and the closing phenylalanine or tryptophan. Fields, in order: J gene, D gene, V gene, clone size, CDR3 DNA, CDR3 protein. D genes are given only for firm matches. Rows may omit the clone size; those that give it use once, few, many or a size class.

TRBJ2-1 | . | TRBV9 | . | TGTGCCAGCAGCGTAGCGTCCAGCGTGGGTACCAGTGAGCAGTTCTTC | CASSVASSVGTSEQFF
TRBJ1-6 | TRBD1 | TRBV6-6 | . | TGTGCCAGCAGCCAGCGTGGGACAGGGGAATCACCCCTCCACTTT | CASSQRGTGESPLHF
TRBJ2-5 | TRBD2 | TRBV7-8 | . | TGTGCCAGTGTAAAGTGGACTAGCGGGGGAGGGGAGACCCAGTACTTC | CASVKWTSGGGETQYF
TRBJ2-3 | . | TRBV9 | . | TGTGCCAGCAGTTTTTCCGCGGGAGATACGCAGTATTTT | CASSFSAGDTQYF
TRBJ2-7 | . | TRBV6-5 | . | TGTGCCAGCAGTTCCCTTTCTGAGGAGCAGTACTTC | CASSSLSEEQYF
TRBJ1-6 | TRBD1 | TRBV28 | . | TGTGCCAGCAGCCCCACAACAGGGGCTAATTCACCCCTCCACTTT | CASSPTTGANSPLHF
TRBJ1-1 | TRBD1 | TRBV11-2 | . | TGTGCCAGCAGCTTGGGGACAGCCAACACTGAAGCTTTCTTT | CASSLGTANTEAFF
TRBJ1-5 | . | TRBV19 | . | TGTGCCAGTAGTATTCAGTGGCGAGGGAATCAGCCCCAGCATTTT | CASSIQWRGNQPQHF
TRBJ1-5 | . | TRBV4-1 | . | TGCGCCAGCAGCCAAGTGTGGCAGGGGATTTTTCAGCCCCAGCATTTT | CASSQVWQGIFQPQHF
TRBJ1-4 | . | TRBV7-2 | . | TGTGCCAGCAGCCGCCGGGGTGGTAATGAAAAACTGTTTTTT | CASSRRGGNEKLFF
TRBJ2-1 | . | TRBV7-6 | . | TGTGCCAGCAGCTTAGTCCACACTACTACCACCAATGAGCAGTTCTTC | CASSLVHTTTTNEQFF
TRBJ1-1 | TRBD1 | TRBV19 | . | TGTGCCAGTAACATCCCGACGACAGGGAGGCGTACTGAAGCTTTCTTT | CASNIPTTGRRTEAFF
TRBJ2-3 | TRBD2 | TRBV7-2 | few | TGTGCCAGCAGCTCGAACAGACTAGCGGGGTTAGATACGCAGTATTTT | CASSSNRLAGLDTQYF
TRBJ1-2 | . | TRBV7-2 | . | TGTGCCAGCAGCTTCGATACAAACTATGGCTACACCTTC | CASSFDTNYGYTF
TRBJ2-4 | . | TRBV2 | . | TGTGCCAGCAGGGGAAACAGGGCTATAGCCAAAAACATTCAGTACTTC | CASRGNRAIAKNIQYF
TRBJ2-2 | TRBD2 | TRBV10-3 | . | TGTGCCATCAGGTCGGCGGGGGGCGACACCGGGGAGCTGTTTTTT | CAIRSAGGDTGELFF
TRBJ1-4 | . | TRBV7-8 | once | TGTGCCAGCAGCTTAGCGGGCCGGATTAATGAAAAACTGTTTTTT | CASSLAGRINEKLFF
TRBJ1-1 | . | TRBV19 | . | TGTGCCAGTAGCAATACAGGGTTGAACACTGAAGCTTTCTTT | CASSNTGLNTEAFF
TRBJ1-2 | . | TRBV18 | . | TGTGCCAGCTCCCCGACGGCTGTCACAGGGAATGGCTACACCTTC | CASSPTAVTGNGYTF
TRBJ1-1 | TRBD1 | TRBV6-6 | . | TGTGCCAGCAGTGCGGGACAGGGGGCGAGAACTGAAGCTTTCTTT | CASSAGQGARTEAFF
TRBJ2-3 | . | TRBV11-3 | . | TGTGCCAGCAGCTTAGATCTTGGAGGGGCAGGCGCAGATACGCAGTATTTT | CASSLDLGGAGADTQYF
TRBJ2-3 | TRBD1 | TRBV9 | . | TGTGCCAGCAGCGTAGGGACAGGAGCTAGCACAGATACGCAGTATTTT | CASSVGTGASTDTQYF
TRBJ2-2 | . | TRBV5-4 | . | TGTGCCAGCAGCTTGGAGCGGGCTGTCGGGGAGCTGTTTTTT | CASSLERAVGELFF
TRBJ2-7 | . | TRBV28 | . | TGTGCCAGCAGCTTTTCATTCACCAGGGTCGAGCAGTACTTC | CASSFSFTRVEQYF
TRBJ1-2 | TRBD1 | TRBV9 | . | TGTGCCAGCAGCGTAGCACAGGGGTCGGACTATGGCTACACCTTC | CASSVAQGSDYGYTF
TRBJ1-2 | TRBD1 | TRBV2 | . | TGTGCCAGCAGGTCGGACAGGGGAGCTAACTATGGCTACACCTTC | CASRSDRGANYGYTF
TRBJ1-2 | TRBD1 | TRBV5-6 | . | TGTGCCAGCAGCTTTCCCGACAGGGGGGTCTATGGCTACACCTTC | CASSFPDRGVYGYTF
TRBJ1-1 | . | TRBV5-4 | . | TGTGCCAGCAGCTCGGGAGGCCATTCTTTTTCCATGAACACTGAAGCTTTCTTT | CASSSGGHSFSMNTEAFF
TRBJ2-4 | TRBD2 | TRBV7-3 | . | TGTGCCAGCAGTTCATTCGGGACTAAGGTTGTGCAAAACATTCAGTACTTC | CASSSFGTKVVQNIQYF
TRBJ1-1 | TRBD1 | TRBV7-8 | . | TGTGCCAGCACCCCTGACAGGGTGAACACTGAAGCTTTCTTT | CASTPDRVNTEAFF
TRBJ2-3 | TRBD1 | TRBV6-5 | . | TGTGCCAGCAGTCTACAGGGGAGCACAGATACGCAGTATTTT | CASSLQGSTDTQYF
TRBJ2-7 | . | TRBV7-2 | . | TGTGCCAGCAGCTTTGGGACAAGGAACTACGAGCAGTACTTC | CASSFGTRNYEQYF